A single sample gave rise to the 11 T cell receptor beta chains below, sequenced in a study of technical replicates of blood from a few donors. Sequencing used immunoSEQ multiplex PCR; TCRdb keeps in-frame clones, though not all of them. The table records 60,000 to 80,000 clones, roughly 86% of them present only once. The sequenced sample was PBMCs. The source of these receptors is a human donor in good health. Some clones in this sample may be carry-over from other donors' samples.

The chain uses TRBV7-2 and TRBJ1-1, with no clear D. Germline lookup yields CDR1 SGHTA and CDR2 FQGNSA. V was pared by 6 bases and J by 1 base, with 9 bases between. The CDR3 is 13 residues long. The CDR3 protein is CASSSHQNTEAFF. The DNA of the CDR3 is TGTGCCAGCAGTTCCCATCAGAACACTGAAGCTTTCTTT.

V usage is TRBV5-1 and J usage is TRBJ2-3; 10 nucleotides match TRBD1. Unmatched junction bases numbered 5, after V lost 0 bases and J lost 4 bases. Germline CDR1 SGHRS, CDR2 YFSETQ. The CDR3 runs 16 residues. The CDR3 bases are TGCGCCAGCAGCTTGGGACAGGGGGCCGGGGCAGATACGCAGTATTTT. This encodes CASSLGQGAGADTQYF.

This chain links TRBV7-3 with TRBJ2-1; D is unresolved. Per the germline V gene, CDR1 is SGHTA and CDR2 is FQGTGA. V lost 2 bases, J lost 5 bases, and 7 bases lay in between. This CDR3 contains 13 residues. The CDR3 protein is CASSLSRNNEQFF. Written as DNA, the CDR3 is TGTGCCAGCAGCTTATCTAGAAACAATGAGCAGTTCTTC. Based on the CDR3 plus reference TRBV7-3 and TRBJ2-1, the full variable domain is GAGVSQTPSNKVTEKGKYVELRCDPISGHTALYWYRQSLGQGPEFLIYFQGTGAADDSGLPNDRFFAVRPEGSVSTLKIQRTERGDSAVYLCASSLSRNNEQFFGPGTRLTVL.

This clone was seen a few times. This chain joins TRBV5-4 and TRBJ1-1, with 7 bases that match TRBD1. The V and J ends lost 4 bases and 2 bases, in that order; junction bases with no gene match: 11. CDR1 is SGHNT and CDR2 is YYREEE in the germline V gene (reference sequence). This CDR3 spans 16 amino acids. CDR3 sequence: CASSGLRTGPNTEAFF. Written as DNA, the CDR3 is TGTGCCAGCAGCGGATTAAGGACAGGCCCTAACACTGAAGCTTTCTTT.

The chain uses TRBV14 and TRBJ2-7; 13 bases are shared with TRBD2. This CDR3 region has 14 residues. V shed 4 bases, J shed 4 bases, and the junction held 1 base outside the gene matches. The V gene's germline CDR1 is SGHDN and CDR2 FVKESK. CDR3 loop: CASSPLAGGYEQYF. The CDR3 bases are TGTGCCAGCAGCCCACTAGCGGGAGGGTACGAGCAGTACTTC. Full variable domain (rest looked up from reference TRBV14 and TRBJ2-7): EAGVTQFPSHSVIEKGQTVTLRCDPISGHDNLYWYRRVMGKEIKFLLHFVKESKQDESGMPNNRFLAERTGGTYSTLKVQPAELEDSGVYFCASSPLAGGYEQYFGPGTRLTVT.

The count of this clone is one. The V call is TRBV2, the J call TRBJ2-2; unclear D gene. This CDR3 region has 16 residues. Germline V gene sequence: CDR1 SNHLY, CDR2 FYNNEI. V gave up 6 bases and J gave up 0 bases, with 14 bases separating them. CDR3 DNA sequence: TGTGCCAGCAGCACTTTAGAGCCAACGAACACCGGGGAGCTGTTTTTT. Amino acid sequence: CASSTLEPTNTGELFF. Based on the CDR3 plus reference TRBV2 and TRBJ2-2, the full variable domain is EPEVTQTPSHQVTQMGQEVILRCVPISNHLYFYWYRQILGQKVEFLVSFYNNEISEKSEIFDDQFSVERPDGSNFTLKIRSTKLEDSAMYFCASSTLEPTNTGELFFGEGSRLTVL.

The genes are TRBV5-4 and TRBJ2-7, with a weak D call TRBD1 (5 bases). The CDR3 covers 14 residues. V lost 0 bases and J 6 bases, leaving 13 bases between the germline ends. The V gene's germline CDR1 is SGHNT and CDR2 YYREEE (reference sequence). The CDR3 DNA reads as TGTGCCAGCAGCTTGGCCGCAGGGCTCAGCGAGCAGTACTTC. Protein sequence: CASSLAAGLSEQYF.

This chain connects TRBV4-2 to TRBJ2-1; 10 nucleotides align to TRBD2. The germline V gene encodes CDR1 LGHNA and CDR2 YNFKEQ. With V trimmed by 1 base and J by 6 bases, 9 bases remained unmatched. This CDR3 contains 17 residues. The CDR3 DNA reads as TGTGCCAGCAGCCAAGGGGGGAGCGGGGGGGCTGTCAATGAGCAGTTCTTC. This gives the protein CASSQGGSGGAVNEQFF.

The V and J genes are TRBV4-3 and TRBJ2-5, with TRBD2 as a possible D gene (5 bases). The CDR3 length is 15 residues. V gave up 0 bases and J gave up 5 bases, with 13 bases separating them. Germline CDR1 and CDR2: LGHNA and YSLEER. The CDR3 nucleotides read TGCGCCAGCAGCCAAGACGGTCTAGCTGGGGAGACCCAGTACTTC. It codes for CASSQDGLAGETQYF.

The V and J genes are TRBV5-1 and TRBJ2-3; maybe TRBD1 (5 bases). CDR1 and CDR2 (germline): SGHRS, YFSETQ. This CDR3 is 15 amino acids long. Trimming stripped 0 bases from V and 2 bases from J, with 10 bases between. Written as DNA, the CDR3 is TGCGCCAGCAGCTTGGTTGCAGGGAACACAGATACGCAGTATTTT. This sequence encodes CASSLVAGNTDTQYF.

This clone was found once. The chain has TRBV7-8 and TRBJ2-5; TRBD2 is a possible D gene (6 bases). V gave up 8 bases and J gave up 5 bases, with 24 bases separating them. The CDR3 is made up of 16 amino acids. Germline loops: CDR1 SGHVS, CDR2 FQNEAQ. The CDR3 loop is CASGELAAETGETQYF. Here the CDR3 DNA reads TGTGCCAGCGGAGAATTAGCGGCCGAGACCGGGGAGACCCAGTACTTC.